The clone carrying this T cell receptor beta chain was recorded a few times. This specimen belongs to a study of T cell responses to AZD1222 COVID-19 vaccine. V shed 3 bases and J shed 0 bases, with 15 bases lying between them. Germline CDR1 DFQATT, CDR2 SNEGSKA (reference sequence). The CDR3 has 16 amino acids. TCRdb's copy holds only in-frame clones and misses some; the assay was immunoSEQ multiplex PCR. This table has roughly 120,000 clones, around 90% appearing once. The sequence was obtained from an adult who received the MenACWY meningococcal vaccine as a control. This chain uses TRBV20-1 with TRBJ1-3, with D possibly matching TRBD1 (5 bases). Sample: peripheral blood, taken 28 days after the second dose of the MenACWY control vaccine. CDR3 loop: CSASSDSLGSGNTIYF. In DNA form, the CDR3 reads TGCAGTGCTAGTTCTGACAGCCTCGGCTCTGGAAACACCATATATTTT.